This T cell receptor beta chain came from a study of T cells after somatic rescue of genetic block. The repertoire was sequenced with immunoSEQ multiplex PCR; TCRdb's copy has only in-frame clones and lacks some. The table records approximately 78,000 clones, roughly 91% of them present only once. V was pared by 0 bases and J by 4 bases, with 14 bases between. This CDR3 is 16 amino acids long. The germline gives CDR1 SEHNR, CDR2 FQNEAQ (reference sequence). This TCR was sampled from a man aged 25-45 years. Sequencing was done on a sample of peripheral blood mononuclear cells (PBMCs). The chain carries TRBV7-9 and TRBJ2-3; D perhaps matches TRBD2 (5 bases). Here the CDR3 DNA reads TGTGCCAGCAGCTTAGCGGATCTAGCCCCGGCAGATACGCAGTATTTT. It yields the protein CASSLADLAPADTQYF. Together with reference TRBV7-9 and TRBJ2-3, the CDR3 gives the full variable domain: DTGVSQNPRHKITKRGQNVTFRCDPISEHNRLYWYRQTLGQGPEFLTYFQNEAQLEKSRLLSDRFSAERPKGSFSTLEIQRTEQGDSAMYLCASSLADLAPADTQYFGPGTRLTVL.